This passage covers 27 T cell receptor beta chains from one sample sequenced in a study of T cells in tuberculosis. Generated by immunoSEQ multiplex PCR, the TCRdb table keeps only in-frame clones and is missing some. The data hold 60,000 or so clones, with approximately 81% observed a single time. Thawed, overnight-rested PBMC were stained with GMM-loaded CD1B tetramer, viability dye and anti-CD3, then sorted. The CD1B tetramers carried C32 glucose monomycolate purified from Rhodococcus equi. The sample taken for sequencing was CD1b-GMM tetramer-negative cells sorted from PBMCs. The receptors come from an adult woman with latent tuberculosis.

V usage is TRBV11-2 and J usage is TRBJ2-1, with D possibly being TRBD2 (6 bases). V shed 3 bases and J shed 4 bases, with 19 bases lying between them. The CDR3 sequence is 17 residues long. Germline V lookup: CDR1 SGHAT, CDR2 FQNNGV. CDR3 DNA sequence: TGTGCCAGCAGCTTGCCACCCAAGGGAGGCTTATACAATGAGCAGTTCTTC. It specifies CASSLPPKGGLYNEQFF.

The chain has TRBV5-6 and TRBJ2-7; 7 bases fit TRBD1. Germline lookup yields CDR1 SGHDT and CDR2 YYEEEE. Trimming removed 5 bases from V and 2 bases from J; junction bases left unmatched: 7. This CDR3 is 14 amino acids long. Here the CDR3 DNA reads TGTGCCAGCAGGACCTCCGGGACAGCCTACGAGCAGTACTTC. Amino acid sequence: CASRTSGTAYEQYF. Variable domain in full (rest from reference TRBV5-6 and TRBJ2-7): DAGVTQSPTHLIKTRGQQVTLRCSPKSGHDTVSWYQQALGQGPQFIFQYYEEEERQRGNFPDRFSGHQFPNYSSELNVNALLLGDSALYLCASRTSGTAYEQYFGPGTRLTVT.

The rearrangement links TRBV4-1 to TRBJ2-5; 7 nucleotides line up with TRBD2. Germline-derived CDR1 and CDR2 are MGHRA and YSYEKL. The CDR3 spans 15 residues. Trimming at V came to 0 bases and at J to 5 bases, leaving 6 bases not matched to a gene. Here the CDR3 DNA reads TGCGCCAGCAGCCAAGATCAAGTGCGGGGGGAGACCCAGTACTTC. The encoded protein is CASSQDQVRGETQYF.

The gene calls are TRBV7-3 and TRBJ2-3, with 9 bases lining up with TRBD2. V dropped 3 bases and J dropped 2; count of bases not matched to a gene: 3. This CDR3 contains 15 residues. Germline V gives CDR1 SGHTA, CDR2 FQGTGA. The CDR3 DNA reads TGTGCCAGCAGCTTGACTAGCGGCTTCACAGATACGCAGTATTTT. This sequence encodes CASSLTSGFTDTQYF.

The genes are TRBV29-1 and TRBJ2-3; D perhaps matches TRBD2 (5 bases). The V end lost 8 bases, the J end lost 2 bases, and 17 bases lay between the germline ends. The CDR3 totals 14 residues. From germline, CDR1 is SQVTM and CDR2 ANQGSEA. CDR3 coding DNA: TGCAGCATGAGGGCGGGCGGTATCACAGATACGCAGTATTTT. This sequence encodes CSMRAGGITDTQYF.

The chain employs TRBV7-2 and TRBJ2-5; 8 positions agree with TRBD2. The germline gives CDR1 SGHTA, CDR2 FQGNSA. The J segment lost 4 bases and the V segment lost 4 bases, leaving 11 bases of the junction unmatched. This CDR3 spans 16 amino acids. Written as DNA, the CDR3 is TGTGCCAGCAGCTCCTCTAACGGGGGGGCCAGAGAGACCCAGTACTTC. Encoded protein: CASSSSNGGARETQYF.

V usage is TRBV7-6 and J usage is TRBJ1-1, with D possibly matching TRBD1 (5 bases). Germline values: CDR1 SGHVS, CDR2 FNYEAQ. CDR3 length equals 11 residues. Trimming left V 7 bases short and J 5 bases short, with 8 bases between. CDR3 in amino acids: CASTAGTEAFF. The DNA of the CDR3 is TGTGCCAGCACCGCAGGGACTGAAGCTTTCTTT.

The V call is TRBV6-6, the J call TRBJ1-2; maybe TRBD1 (6 bases). Trimming removed 6 bases from V and 1 base from J, with 18 bases in between. Germline values: CDR1 MNHNY, CDR2 SVGAGI (reference sequence). The CDR3 extends over 16 amino acids. CDR3 protein: CASRGPQGGFNYGYTF. The CDR3 DNA is TGTGCCAGCAGGGGTCCACAGGGTGGGTTTAACTATGGCTACACCTTC.

The chain has TRBV5-1 and TRBJ1-3; no definite D call. V lost 1 base and J 0 bases, leaving 5 bases between the germline ends. Germline CDR1 reads SGHRS; CDR2 reads YFSETQ. The CDR3 spans 14 residues. The CDR3 DNA follows: TGCGCCAGCAGCTTGACCAGCTCTGGAAACACCATATATTTT. It is translated as CASSLTSSGNTIYF.

This rearrangement joins TRBV19 to TRBJ2-7, with D possibly TRBD1 on 6 matching bases. This CDR3 has 14 amino acids. Germline CDR1 and CDR2: LNHDA and SQIVND (reference sequence). Trimming shortened V by 1 base and J by 3 bases, and 10 bases separated the two germline ends. CDR3 sequence (DNA): TGTGCCAGTAGTATAGCAGGACAGAGCTACGAGCAGTACTTC. Its protein is CASSIAGQSYEQYF.

J is TRBJ1-2 and V is TRBV14; 7 bases map to TRBD1. The CDR3 has 16 amino acids. The J segment lost 6 bases and the V segment lost 2 bases, leaving 12 bases of the junction unmatched. From germline, CDR1 is SGHDN and CDR2 FVKESK. The DNA for the CDR3 is TGTGCCAGCAGCCAACCCGGAACCGGGACAGATGATGGCTACACCTTC. Translating it yields CASSQPGTGTDDGYTF.

V gene TRBV7-9 combines with J gene TRBJ2-1; 9 bases line up with TRBD2. The V gene end was trimmed by 5 bases and the J gene end by 2 bases; junction bases not matched to a gene: 7. Germline V gives CDR1 SEHNR, CDR2 FQNEAQ (reference sequence). The CDR3 spans 16 residues. The CDR3 is CASSRASGGPYNEQFF. The DNA of the CDR3 is TGTGCCAGCAGCCGGGCAAGCGGGGGGCCCTACAATGAGCAGTTCTTC.

V is TRBV28 and J is TRBJ1-4, with D maybe TRBD1 (6 bases). V was pared by 10 bases and J by 2 bases, with 14 bases between. The CDR3 is 14 residues long. Germline assignment: CDR1 MDHEN and CDR2 SYDVKM. The CDR3 sequence is CATQFRGTNEKLFF. Here the CDR3 DNA reads TGTGCCACCCAGTTTAGGGGGACTAATGAAAAACTGTTTTTT.

The chain carries TRBV7-2 and TRBJ2-7; D may be TRBD1 (5 bases). The CDR3 is made up of 13 amino acids. Between the trimmed V and J ends, which lost 3 bases and 6 bases, there was a span of 12 bases. Germline CDR1 reads SGHTA; CDR2 reads FQGNSA. CDR3 nucleotide sequence: TGTGCCAGCAGCTTTGGGCAGGGTCTCGAGCAGTACTTC. Protein: CASSFGQGLEQYF.

V and J are TRBV10-3 and TRBJ2-3; 11 positions agree with TRBD2. This CDR3 has 15 amino acids. The trim removed 4 bases at V and 4 bases at J, leaving 4 bases unmatched. Germline V lookup: CDR1 ENHRY, CDR2 SYGVKD. CDR3: CAISGSGRASDTQYF. The CDR3 coding sequence is TGTGCCATCAGTGGTAGCGGGAGGGCCTCAGATACGCAGTATTTT.

V and J are TRBV14 and TRBJ2-1; weak D call: TRBD1 (6 bases). This CDR3 has 15 residues. Per the germline V gene, CDR1 is SGHDN and CDR2 is FVKESK. V was trimmed by 3 bases and J by 5 bases, leaving 14 bases between them. In nucleotides, the CDR3 is TGTGCCAGCAGCCAGATTTGGGCAGGGGACAATGAGCAGTTCTTC. Translation gives CASSQIWAGDNEQFF.

J is TRBJ2-3 and V is TRBV7-3; 10 bases match TRBD2. The trim removed 2 bases at V and 7 bases at J, leaving 6 bases unmatched. Germline V gives CDR1 SGHTA, CDR2 FQGTGA. This CDR3 comprises 15 residues. The CDR3 nucleotides are TGTGCCAGCAGCTTATCTAGCGGGAGTACAAATACGCAGTATTTT. It is translated as CASSLSSGSTNTQYF.

The count of this clone is one. The chain recombines TRBV2 with TRBJ2-5; 7 nucleotides align to TRBD1. The CDR3 spans 13 residues. J was trimmed by 2 bases and V by 8 bases; bases with no gene match: 5. Germline lookup yields CDR1 SNHLY and CDR2 FYNNEI. In DNA form, the CDR3 reads TGTGCCAGCTCGAGGACAGGTCAAGAGACCCAGTACTTC. It translates to CASSRTGQETQYF.

The V call is TRBV5-1, the J call TRBJ2-3, with 8 bases aligning to TRBD2. V was clipped by 4 bases and J by 4 bases; unmatched bases: 2. Germline V CDR1 and CDR2: SGHRS, YFSETQ. This CDR3 region has 13 residues. CDR3 sequence (DNA): TGCGCCAGCAGCACCGGGAGGGCAGATACGCAGTATTTT. Protein: CASSTGRADTQYF.

The chain employs TRBV4-1 and TRBJ2-1, with D possibly TRBD2 on 5 matching bases. CDR1 is MGHRA and CDR2 is YSYEKL in the germline V gene. V was trimmed by 5 bases and J by 7 bases, leaving 18 bases between them. This CDR3 region has 15 residues. The CDR3 spells CASSLGRALGNEQFF. DNA for the CDR3: TGCGCCAGCAGCTTAGGGCGGGCCCTCGGGAATGAGCAGTTCTTC.

This clone appeared once. CDR3 in amino acids: CASSLGQGTTF. CDR3 bases: TGTGCCAGCAGTTTGGGACAGGGGACCACCTTC. The chain carries TRBV28 and TRBJ1-2; TRBD1 matches at 10 bases. The germline gives CDR1 MDHEN, CDR2 SYDVKM. The CDR3 runs to 11 residues. V lost 3 bases to trimming and J lost 13 bases; unmatched junction nucleotides: 2.

The chain has TRBV6-1 and TRBJ1-4; D is unresolved. Looked up from germline, CDR1 is MNHNS and CDR2 is SASEGT. The CDR3 is 15 amino acids. Trimming took 7 bases from V and 7 from J, leaving 19 bases between them. The CDR3 nucleotides are TGTGCCAGCACCTTACGCGGGCAAGCCCTTGAAAAACTGTTTTTT. The encoded protein is CASTLRGQALEKLFF.

The chain is built from TRBV19 and TRBJ1-1; TRBD1 aligns across 8 bases. The length of the CDR3 is 13 residues. The J segment lost 5 bases and the V segment lost 5 bases, leaving 4 bases of the junction unmatched. Germline CDR1 LNHDA, CDR2 SQIVND (reference sequence). The CDR3 sequence: CASSSNRGTEAFF. CDR3 nucleotide sequence: TGTGCCAGTAGTTCTAACAGGGGGACTGAAGCTTTCTTT.

The chain recombines TRBV4-2 with TRBJ2-1, with 13 bases identical to TRBD2. Trimming took 0 bases from V and 5 from J; bases not matched to a gene: 1. This CDR3 has 16 amino acids. Germline V gene sequence: CDR1 LGHNA, CDR2 YNFKEQ. CDR3 sequence (DNA): TGTGCCAGCAGCCAAGATGGACTAGCGGGAGACAATGAGCAGTTCTTC. It translates to CASSQDGLAGDNEQFF.

V gene TRBV19 combines with J gene TRBJ1-1; 7 bases align to TRBD1. Trimming at V came to 1 base and at J to 5 bases, leaving 4 bases not matched to a gene. The CDR3 is made up of 14 amino acids. Germline V gene lookup returns CDR1 LNHDA and CDR2 SQIVND (reference sequence). This CDR3 is CASSIVTGRTEAFF. The CDR3 coding sequence is TGTGCCAGTAGTATAGTGACAGGGAGGACTGAAGCTTTCTTT.

CDR3 nucleotide sequence: TGTGCCAGCAGCTTGGGGAGACTCGGATACAATGAGCAGTTCTTC. Amino acid sequence: CASSLGRLGYNEQFF. The chain couples TRBV5-5 to TRBJ2-1, with D unclear. Germline values: CDR1 SGHKS, CDR2 YYEKEE (reference sequence). There are 15 residues in the CDR3. V was trimmed by 0 bases and J by 4 bases, leaving 11 bases between them.

This sequence joins TRBV19 and TRBJ1-5, with D perhaps matching TRBD1 (6 bases). The V and J ends lost 8 bases and 0 bases respectively, with 14 bases between them. CDR1 and CDR2 (germline): LNHDA, SQIVND (reference sequence). The CDR3 has 15 residues. The CDR3 nucleotides are TGTGCCAGTTGCAGTACAGGGAATAGCAATCAGCCCCAGCATTTT. Its protein product is CASCSTGNSNQPQHF.